Below are 9 T cell receptor beta chains sequenced from a single sample in a study of blood T cells in healthy people across ages. Primers used in a second PCR of roughly 6 to 11 cycles were a sample-barcoded 5' primer and a J-beta primer mix. TCRdb re-called the 5' RACE reads with MiXCR, one entry per CDR3 protein. The table records fewer than 600,000 distinct CDR3 sequences, about 26% of them present only once. This sample was also put to use in a study of T cells of mothers and their children.

Source material: blood. The receptors shown here come from a boy between 2 and 10 years old in good health.

This clonotype has a handful of counts. This chain links TRBV12-3 or TRBV12-4 with TRBJ2-7, with D perhaps TRBD1 or TRBD2 (5 bases each). This CDR3 has 15 residues. The ends were cut back, 6 bases at V and 3 bases at J, with 18 bases in the middle. The CDR3 bases are TGTGCCAGCAGGGACGGGACCCCTGGACTCTACGAGCAGTACTTC. Translating gives CASRDGTPGLYEQYF.

Written as DNA, the CDR3 is TGTGCCAGCAGTTCGAAACGGAACACTGAAGCTTTCTTT. Its translation is CASSSKRNTEAFF. This chain joins TRBV6-5 and TRBJ1-1, with D hard to call. CDR1 is MNHEY and CDR2 is SVGAGI in the germline V gene. With 4 bases removed from V and 1 base from J, the gap between germline ends came to 7 bases. The CDR3 has 13 residues.

This clonotype showed up just a few times. This chain connects TRBV3-1 to TRBJ2-7; the D call may be TRBD1 or TRBD2 (5 bases each). The CDR3 runs 15 residues. V shed 5 bases and J shed 5 bases, with 19 bases lying between them. Germline V gives CDR1 LGHDT, CDR2 YNNKEL (reference sequence). In DNA form, the CDR3 reads TGTGCCAGCAGCTCTCCCCTTCTCCTGGGGGACGAGCAGTACTTC. It is translated as CASSSPLLLGDEQYF.

The chain joins TRBV5-1 to TRBJ2-7; 12 bases line up with TRBD2. This CDR3 contains 14 residues. CDR1 and CDR2 (germline): SGHRS, YFSETQ. After removal of 5 bases from V and 2 bases from J, the junction contained 2 bases not matched to a gene. CDR3 amino acids: CASRTSGGPYEQYF. The CDR3, as DNA: TGCGCCAGCAGAACTAGCGGGGGGCCCTACGAGCAGTACTTC.

The chain employs TRBV6-2 or TRBV6-3 and TRBJ2-7; D may be TRBD2 (6 bases). Trimming took 6 bases from V and 2 from J, leaving 17 bases between them. This CDR3 spans 15 amino acids. The V gene's germline CDR1 is MNHEY and CDR2 SVGEGT. The CDR3 region is CASRYGSWIPYEQYF. The CDR3 nucleotides read TGTGCCAGCAGATACGGGAGTTGGATACCCTACGAGCAGTACTTC.

This clonotype was counted ten times or more. This chain links TRBV30 with TRBJ2-7; the D gene is possibly TRBD2 (6 bases). Germline CDR1 is GTSNPN and CDR2 is SVGIG (reference sequence). The CDR3 extends over 15 amino acids. V lost 1 base, J lost 3 bases, and 16 bases lay in between. CDR3 loop: CAWSAGTDALYEQYF. The CDR3 coding sequence is TGTGCCTGGAGTGCCGGGACTGACGCACTCTACGAGCAGTACTTC.

This clonotype came up a few times. DNA for the CDR3: TGTGCCAGTAGTGACGGGGGAATCTACGAGCAGTACTTC. This gives the protein CASSDGGIYEQYF. The chain joins TRBV19 to TRBJ2-7; D might be TRBD2 (6 bases). Deletions cut 5 bases from V and 3 bases from J, with 11 bases between. The germline V gene encodes CDR1 LNHDA and CDR2 SQIVND (reference sequence). The CDR3 totals 13 residues. Full variable domain (rest looked up from reference TRBV19 and TRBJ2-7): DGGITQSPKYLFRKEGQNVTLSCEQNLNHDAMYWYRQDPGQGLRLIYYSQIVNDFQKGDIAEGYSVSREKKESFPLTVTSAQKNPTAFYLCASSDGGIYEQYFGPGTRLTVT.

Only a few counts were recorded for this clonotype. The chain uses TRBV6-2 or TRBV6-3 and TRBJ2-7; 10 bases fit TRBD1. The V gene's germline CDR1 is MNHEY and CDR2 SVGEGT. The V and J ends lost 3 bases and 2 bases, in that order; junction bases with no gene match: 10. CDR3 size: 17 residues. The CDR3 nucleotides read TGTGCCAGCAGTTATCTCAATACCGGGACAGGGGCCTACGAGCAGTACTTC. Its protein is CASSYLNTGTGAYEQYF.

This clonotype has more than one count but fewer than ten. This chain joins TRBV5-1 and TRBJ2-5; TRBD1 might be the D (6 bases). V gave up 0 bases and J gave up 1 base, with 13 bases separating them. Germline CDR1 SGHRS, CDR2 YFSETQ. The CDR3 contains 16 residues. As DNA, the CDR3 is TGCGCCAGCAGCTTGGTAGGGACACCTCTCCAAGAGACCCAGTACTTC. It codes for CASSLVGTPLQETQYF.